This T cell receptor (beta chain) is drawn from a study of blood T cell repertoires in COVID-19. The overall study: Nucleic acid was either cDNA or gDNA, and it came from T cells, B-cell-depleted T cells, or PBMCs.

From germline, CDR1 is LGHNA and CDR2 YSLEER. CDR3 length: 13 residues. V lost 4 bases to trimming and J lost 5 bases; unmatched junction nucleotides: 4. Sequenced by immunoSEQ multiplex PCR; TCRdb stores in-frame clones only, minus some. This sample has about 83,000 clones, with 87% found just once. Sequenced material: peripheral blood. This TCR derives from a woman between 50 and 59 years old with active or convalescent COVID-19. The rearrangement links TRBV4-3 to TRBJ1-1; 7 positions agree with TRBD1. The CDR3 loop is CASSRAGGTEAFF. CDR3 in DNA: TGCGCCAGCAGCCGAGCAGGGGGGACTGAAGCTTTCTTT.